This TCR beta chain was recovered during a study of blood T cell repertoires in COVID-19. Study-level information: Material from acute and convalescent COVID-19 was sourced from the United States, Italy and Spain. T cells, B-cell-depleted T cells, or PBMCs provided the cDNA or gDNA that served as material.

Measured with immunoSEQ multiplex PCR; TCRdb has only the in-frame clones, and not every one. Altogether tens of thousands of clones are present, approximately 92% being singletons, with the ten largest covering roughly 8%. This clone was recorded a few times. The junction had 8 bases not matched to a gene; V was cut back by 5 bases and J by 4 bases. The CDR3 is 15 amino acids. Per germline, CDR1 SGHTA and CDR2 FQGNSA. This TCR was sampled from a man aged 45-65 years with active COVID-19. Material: peripheral blood. This chain uses TRBV7-2 with TRBJ2-5; 9 nucleotides line up with TRBD2. Here the CDR3 DNA reads TGTGCCAGCAGCGTTAGCGGGGGAGGTCTAGAGACCCAGTACTTC. Its protein is CASSVSGGGLETQYF.